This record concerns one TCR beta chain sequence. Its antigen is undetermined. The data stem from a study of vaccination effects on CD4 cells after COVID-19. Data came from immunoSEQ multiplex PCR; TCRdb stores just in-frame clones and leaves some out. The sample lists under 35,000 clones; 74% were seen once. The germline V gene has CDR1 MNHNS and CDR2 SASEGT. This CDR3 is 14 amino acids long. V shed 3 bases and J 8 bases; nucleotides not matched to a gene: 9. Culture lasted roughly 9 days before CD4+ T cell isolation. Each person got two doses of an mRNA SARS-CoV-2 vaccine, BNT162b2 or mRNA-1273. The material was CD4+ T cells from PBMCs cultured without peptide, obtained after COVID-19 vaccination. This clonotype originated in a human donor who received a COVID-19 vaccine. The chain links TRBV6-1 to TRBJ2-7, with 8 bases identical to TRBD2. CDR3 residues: CASSDGLAGRQQYF. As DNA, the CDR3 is TGTGCCAGCAGTGATGGATTAGCGGGGAGACAGCAGTACTTC.